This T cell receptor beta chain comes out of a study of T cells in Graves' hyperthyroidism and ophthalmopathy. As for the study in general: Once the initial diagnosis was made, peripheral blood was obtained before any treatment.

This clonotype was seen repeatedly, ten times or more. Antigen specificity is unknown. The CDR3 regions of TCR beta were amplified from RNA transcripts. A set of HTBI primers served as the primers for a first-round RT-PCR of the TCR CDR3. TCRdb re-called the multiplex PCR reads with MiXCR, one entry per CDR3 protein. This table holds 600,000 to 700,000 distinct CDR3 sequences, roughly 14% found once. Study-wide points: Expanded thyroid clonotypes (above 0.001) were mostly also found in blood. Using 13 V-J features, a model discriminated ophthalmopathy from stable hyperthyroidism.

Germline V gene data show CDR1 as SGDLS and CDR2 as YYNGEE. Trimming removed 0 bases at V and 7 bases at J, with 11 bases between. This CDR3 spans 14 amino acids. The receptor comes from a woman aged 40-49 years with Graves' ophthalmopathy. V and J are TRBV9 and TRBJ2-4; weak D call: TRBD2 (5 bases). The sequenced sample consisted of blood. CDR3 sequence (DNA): TGTGCCAGCAGCGTAGGAGAGGGCCGGAACATTCAGTACTTC. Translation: CASSVGEGRNIQYF.